This paragraph reports one T cell receptor beta chain. CDR3 length equals 15 residues. V gave up 6 bases and J gave up 0 bases; unmatched junction bases: 4. CDR1 is MNHEY and CDR2 is SMNVEV in the germline V gene (reference sequence). These data are taken from a study of blood T cell repertoires in COVID-19. Study-level information: Acute and convalescent COVID-19 samples came from the United States, Italy and Spain. In each case, the material was cDNA or gDNA derived from T cells, B-cell-depleted T cells, or PBMCs.

As handled by the study authors: Scientists estimated how many nucleated cells there were by amplifying reference gene primers. Data came from immunoSEQ multiplex PCR; TCRdb stores just in-frame clones and leaves some out. V, J and clone size are taken as reported in that table, and D and trimming were inferred from the DNA itself. Here the sample spans about 150,000 clones, roughly four fifths being singletons. V gene TRBV27 combines with J gene TRBJ2-2; 7 positions match TRBD2. This receptor was identified in a man between 65 and 80 years old with active or convalescent COVID-19. The material sequenced was peripheral blood. The CDR3 DNA is TGTGCCAGCAGGGGGGGGATCGCGAACACCGGGGAGCTGTTTTTT. It is translated as CASRGGIANTGELFF.